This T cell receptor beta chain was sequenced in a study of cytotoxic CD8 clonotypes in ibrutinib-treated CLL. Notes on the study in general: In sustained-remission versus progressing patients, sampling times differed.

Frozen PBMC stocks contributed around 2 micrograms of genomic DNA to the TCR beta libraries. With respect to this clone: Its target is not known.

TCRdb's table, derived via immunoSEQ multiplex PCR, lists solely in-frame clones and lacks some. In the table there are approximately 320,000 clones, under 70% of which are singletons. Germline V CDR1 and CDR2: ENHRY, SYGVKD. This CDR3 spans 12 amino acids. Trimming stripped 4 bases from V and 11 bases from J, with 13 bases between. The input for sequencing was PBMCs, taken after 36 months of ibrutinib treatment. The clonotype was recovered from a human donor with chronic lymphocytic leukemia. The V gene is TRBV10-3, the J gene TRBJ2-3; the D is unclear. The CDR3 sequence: CAISGPSDRQYF. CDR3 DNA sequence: TGTGCCATCAGTGGACCTTCGGATCGGCAGTATTTT.